One and the same sample provided the 29 T cell receptor beta chains below, sequenced in a study of blood T cell repertoires in COVID-19. The data were produced by immunoSEQ multiplex PCR, yet TCRdb's version contains in-frame clones alone and is incomplete. Of about 87,000 clones in the sample, around 86% were seen once. Sequencing was carried out using peripheral blood. Receptors originate from a woman aged 70-85 years with acute or convalescent COVID-19.

This chain connects TRBV19 to TRBJ1-1; D uncertain. Trimming stripped 5 bases from V and 6 bases from J, with 19 bases between. This CDR3 comprises 15 residues. The germline V gene has CDR1 LNHDA and CDR2 SQIVND (reference sequence). CDR3 region: CASSPPRNRVPEAFF. The CDR3, as DNA: TGTGCCAGTAGTCCTCCTCGGAACCGGGTCCCTGAAGCTTTCTTT.

The rearrangement joins TRBV18 to TRBJ1-2; the D is unclear. The germline gives CDR1 KGHSH, CDR2 LQKENI. CDR3 length equals 13 residues. Between the trimmed V and J ends, which lost 6 bases and 4 bases, there was a span of 12 bases. The CDR3 nucleotides are TGTGCCAGCTCCCCCGGGTCCCCCTATGGCTACACCTTC. Translated: CASSPGSPYGYTF. Using reference TRBV18 and TRBJ1-2 for the parts outside the CDR3, the full variable domain is NAGVMQNPRHLVRRRGQEARLRCSPMKGHSHVYWYRQLPEEGLKFMVYLQKENIIDESGMPKERFSAEFPKEGPSILRIQQVVRGDSAAYFCASSPGSPYGYTFGSGTRLTVV.

V gene TRBV2 combines with J gene TRBJ1-5; D perhaps matches TRBD1 (5 bases). V gave up 9 bases and J gave up 0 bases, with 12 bases separating them. There are 14 residues in the CDR3. Germline V gene data show CDR1 as SNHLY and CDR2 as FYNNEI. The CDR3 nucleotides read TGTGCCAGTAGACAGCACCTTAGCAATCAGCCCCAGCATTTT. Encoded protein: CASRQHLSNQPQHF.

In its sample, this clone was seen once. The chain is built from TRBV3-1 (or the pseudogene TRBV3-2) and TRBJ1-6, with D maybe TRBD1 (5 bases). The germline V gene has CDR1 LGHDT and CDR2 YNNKEL (reference sequence). This CDR3 spans 13 amino acids. V was clipped by 1 base and J by 12 bases, with 10 bases between them. The CDR3: CASSQAGGEPLHF. The DNA for the CDR3 is TGTGCCAGCAGCCAAGCCGGGGGGGAACCCCTCCACTTT.

This rearrangement joins TRBV9 to TRBJ2-1; the match to TRBD1 covers 7 bases. The CDR3 totals 15 residues. Germline CDR1 and CDR2: SGDLS and YYNGEE. V trimming: 4 bases; J trimming: 6 bases; junction bases outside the gene matches: 10. The CDR3 loop is CASSPTFTGANEQFF. The DNA of the CDR3 is TGTGCCAGCAGCCCGACCTTTACAGGGGCCAATGAGCAGTTCTTC.

This chain joins TRBV5-6 and TRBJ1-1; D possibly corresponds to TRBD1 (6 bases). The CDR3 spans 14 residues. Trimming removed 7 bases from V and 0 bases from J, with 13 bases in between. Germline CDR1 reads SGHDT; CDR2 reads YYEEEE. The CDR3 loop is CASLTGPMNTEAFF. The CDR3 nucleotides read TGTGCCAGCCTGACAGGCCCTATGAACACTGAAGCTTTCTTT.

The V call is TRBV24-1, the J call TRBJ2-3; D call uncertain. Between the trimmed V and J ends, which lost 5 bases and 4 bases, there was a span of 15 bases. The CDR3 has 15 residues. Germline CDR1 KGHDR, CDR2 SFDVKD. DNA for the CDR3: TGTGCCACCAGTGCCCCGCCGGGTACGGCAGATACGCAGTATTTT. Translation: CATSAPPGTADTQYF.

The chain has TRBV7-9 and TRBJ2-3, with D uncertain. Germline assignment: CDR1 SEHNR and CDR2 FQNEAQ (reference sequence). The length of the CDR3 is 13 residues. The V and J ends lost 4 bases and 1 base respectively, with 6 bases between them. The CDR3 region has the DNA TGTGCCAGCAGCTCTGCGGGCACAGATACGCAGTATTTT. Its protein is CASSSAGTDTQYF.

This chain uses TRBV25-1 with TRBJ1-2; no definite D call. The germline CDR1 and CDR2 sequences are MGHDK and SYGVNS. The CDR3 runs 16 residues. Trimming pared 1 base from V and 0 bases from J, leaving 12 bases between. CDR3 nucleotide sequence: TGTGCCAGCAGTGAATGGACGGACTCAGCTAACTATGGCTACACCTTC. Translated: CASSEWTDSANYGYTF.

This clone was observed a single time. The chain couples TRBV28 to TRBJ1-2, with a weak D call TRBD1 (5 bases). The germline CDR1 and CDR2 sequences are MDHEN and SYDVKM. The CDR3 has 14 amino acids. V lost 5 bases and J lost 6, with 16 bases in between. The CDR3 DNA reads as TGTGCCAGCAGTGCATCGAGGACGGGGGATGGCTACACCTTC. Its protein is CASSASRTGDGYTF.

This clone has only a few counts. V usage is TRBV15 and J usage is TRBJ2-2; 10 bases map to TRBD1. The germline CDR1 and CDR2 sequences are LNHNV and YYDKDF (reference sequence). This CDR3 contains 14 residues. The CDR3 DNA is TGTGCTTCCGCAGGGACAGGGGTTACCGGGGAGCTGTTTTTT. As protein: CASAGTGVTGELFF.

V gene TRBV7-2 combines with J gene TRBJ2-5, with 12 bases aligning to TRBD2. V lost 5 bases, J lost 4 bases, and 8 bases stayed unmatched. This CDR3 is 16 amino acids long. The V gene's germline CDR1 is SGHTA and CDR2 FQGNSA. The chain's CDR3 is CASSLRTSGVVETQYF. The DNA for the CDR3 is TGTGCCAGCAGCCTACGGACTAGCGGGGTTGTAGAGACCCAGTACTTC.

The chain recombines TRBV7-3 with TRBJ2-1; 10 bases fit TRBD2. This CDR3 is 16 amino acids long. The germline V gene has CDR1 SGHTA and CDR2 FQGTGA. The V and J ends lost 1 base and 4 bases, in that order; junction bases with no gene match: 4. This CDR3 reads CASSLIPSGGYNEQFF. CDR3 nucleotides: TGTGCCAGCAGCTTAATCCCTAGCGGGGGTTACAATGAGCAGTTCTTC.

The chain uses TRBV12-5 and TRBJ2-2; TRBD1 agrees at 7 bases. CDR3 size: 15 residues. CDR1 and CDR2 from the germline V gene are LGHNT and FRNRAP. Unmatched junction bases numbered 9, after V lost 6 bases and J lost 5 bases. This CDR3 is CASGPGTELTGELFF. CDR3 bases: TGTGCTAGTGGCCCCGGGACAGAGCTAACCGGGGAGCTGTTTTTT.

This clone was found a few times. This rearrangement joins TRBV2 to TRBJ1-1; D not certain. Looked up from germline, CDR1 is SNHLY and CDR2 is FYNNEI. This CDR3 spans 15 amino acids. Trimming pared 3 bases from V and 1 base from J, leaving 12 bases between. DNA of the CDR3: TGTGCCAGCAGTGATTATTCCCGTCCGAACACTGAAGCTTTCTTT. Protein: CASSDYSRPNTEAFF.

The V gene is TRBV5-6, the J gene TRBJ2-2; TRBD2 is a possible D gene (6 bases). Germline loops: CDR1 SGHDT, CDR2 YYEEEE. CDR3 length: 17 amino acids. V was clipped by 3 bases and J by 2 bases, with 17 bases between them. CDR3 DNA sequence: TGTGCCAGCAGCTCCCGGGGCGAGCGGGCAAACACCGGGGAGCTGTTTTTT. It codes for CASSSRGERANTGELFF.

J is TRBJ1-3 and V is TRBV19; tentatively, D is TRBD1 (6 bases). The CDR3 has 16 residues. Looked up from germline, CDR1 is LNHDA and CDR2 is SQIVND (reference sequence). V lost 7 bases to trimming and J lost 0 bases, with 16 bases between them. CDR3 sequence reads: CASKGVTGNSGNTIYF. CDR3 DNA sequence: TGTGCCAGTAAGGGGGTCACTGGAAACTCTGGAAACACCATATATTTT.

In this sample, this clone turned up a few times. The gene calls are TRBV18 and TRBJ1-5, with TRBD1 matching over 8 bases. The CDR3 is 15 residues long. V lost 6 bases, J lost 5 bases, and 9 bases stayed unmatched. Per germline, CDR1 KGHSH and CDR2 LQKENI. The CDR3 is CASSWTGNFHQPQHF. The CDR3 nucleotides are TGTGCCAGCTCCTGGACAGGGAATTTCCATCAGCCCCAGCATTTT.

The CDR3 protein is CASSEATGYYGYTF. The CDR3 DNA reads as TGTGCCAGCAGTGAAGCGACAGGGTACTATGGCTACACCTTC. The chain joins TRBV6-1 to TRBJ1-2; 7 bases line up with TRBD1. This CDR3 contains 14 residues. V was clipped by 0 bases and J by 3 bases; unmatched bases: 1. CDR1 and CDR2 (germline): MNHNS, SASEGT.

The V and J genes are TRBV24-1 and TRBJ2-3, with TRBD2 matching over 9 bases. V lost 3 bases and J lost 5; bases outside the gene matches: 11. The CDR3 length is 17 residues. Germline V CDR1 and CDR2: KGHDR, SFDVKD. The CDR3 nucleotides are TGTGCCACCAGTGATCCCGGGAGGAGCGGGGGGTTAGATACGCAGTATTTT. Translating gives CATSDPGRSGGLDTQYF.

V usage is TRBV2 and J usage is TRBJ1-2; possible D gene TRBD1, 6 bases. Germline lookup yields CDR1 SNHLY and CDR2 FYNNEI. V lost 6 bases and J 1 base, leaving 9 bases between the germline ends. The length of the CDR3 is 13 residues. CDR3 in DNA: TGTGCCAGCAGAAGGACAGTTAACTATGGCTACACCTTC. This encodes CASRRTVNYGYTF.

The chain links TRBV18 to TRBJ2-3, with 8 bases lining up with TRBD2. V lost 2 bases to trimming and J lost 3 bases; unmatched junction nucleotides: 1. Germline lookup yields CDR1 KGHSH and CDR2 LQKENI. The CDR3 is made up of 14 amino acids. CDR3: CASSPSGGTDTQYF. The CDR3 DNA follows: TGTGCCAGCTCACCATCGGGGGGGACAGATACGCAGTATTTT. The variable domain in full, with the rest retrieved from reference TRBV18 and TRBJ2-3, is NAGVMQNPRHLVRRRGQEARLRCSPMKGHSHVYWYRQLPEEGLKFMVYLQKENIIDESGMPKERFSAEFPKEGPSILRIQQVVRGDSAAYFCASSPSGGTDTQYFGPGTRLTVL.

The chain carries TRBV6-6 and TRBJ1-4; 8 bases agree with TRBD1. This CDR3 region has 15 residues. Per germline, CDR1 MNHNY and CDR2 SVGAGI (reference sequence). V was clipped by 4 bases and J by 8 bases; unmatched bases: 9. The CDR3 spells CASSSTGGISEKLFF. CDR3 nucleotide sequence: TGTGCCAGCAGTTCAACAGGGGGGATTAGCGAAAAACTGTTTTTT.

The CDR3 reads CASKGQTINYGYTF. The CDR3 DNA is TGTGCCAGCAAGGGGCAGACCATTAACTATGGCTACACCTTC. The chain uses TRBV6-5 and TRBJ1-2; the D gene is possibly TRBD1 (5 bases). Germline loops: CDR1 MNHEY, CDR2 SVGAGI. There are 14 residues in the CDR3. V was pared by 7 bases and J by 1 base, with 13 bases between.

For the CDR3, the DNA is TGTGCCAGCTCACCACCGACAGATGGAAACACCATATATTTT. Translating gives CASSPPTDGNTIYF. The chain carries TRBV18 and TRBJ1-3; tentatively, D is TRBD1 (5 bases). The ends were cut back, 0 bases at V and 3 bases at J, with 6 bases in the middle. Germline-derived CDR1 and CDR2 are KGHSH and LQKENI. This CDR3 contains 14 residues.

The chain is built from TRBV11-2 and TRBJ2-3, with 12 bases aligning to TRBD2. This CDR3 has 18 residues. Per the germline V gene, CDR1 is SGHAT and CDR2 is FQNNGV. V lost 5 bases, J lost 3 bases, and 12 bases stayed unmatched. CDR3 sequence reads: CASSERWGTSGFTDTQYF. DNA for the CDR3: TGTGCCAGCAGCGAAAGATGGGGGACTAGCGGGTTTACAGATACGCAGTATTTT. The entire variable domain, with the rest obtained from reference TRBV11-2 and TRBJ2-3, is as follows: EAGVAQSPRYKIIEKRQSVAFWCNPISGHATLYWYQQILGQGPKLLIQFQNNGVVDDSQLPKDRFSAERLKGVDSTLKIQPAKLEDSAVYLCASSERWGTSGFTDTQYFGPGTRLTVL.

The gene calls are TRBV6-5 and TRBJ1-3; D gene ambiguous. The length of the CDR3 is 16 residues. From germline, CDR1 is MNHEY and CDR2 SVGAGI. The V gene lost 0 bases and the J gene lost 4 bases, with 13 bases spanning the gap. CDR3 in DNA: TGTGCCAGCAGTTACTCGAGGCGGGAGCCCGGAAACACCATATATTTT. This codes for CASSYSRREPGNTIYF.

This clone has ten or more counts. The V gene is TRBV7-9, the J gene TRBJ1-5, with 7 bases lining up with TRBD1. The V segment lost 5 bases and the J segment 4 bases; nucleotides outside the gene matches: 8. Looked up from germline, CDR1 is SEHNR and CDR2 is FQNEAQ (reference sequence). The CDR3 sequence is 15 residues long. The CDR3 DNA sequence: TGTGCCAGCAGCGCTGGGGACAGTGGGAATCAGCCCCAGCATTTT. Translation: CASSAGDSGNQPQHF.

This chain connects TRBV3-1 (or the pseudogene TRBV3-2) to TRBJ2-2; D gene unclear. V dropped 0 bases and J dropped 5 bases, with 7 bases sitting between them. CDR1 is LGHDT and CDR2 is YNNKEL in the germline V gene (reference sequence). This CDR3 region has 14 residues. The CDR3 coding sequence is TGTGCCAGCAGCCAAGACCCAGGTACCGGGGAGCTGTTTTTT. Encoded protein: CASSQDPGTGELFF.